This T cell receptor beta chain was recorded in a study of cytomegalovirus exposure and HLA in healthy donors. Study-wide results and caveats: Several of the most significant clusters appeared linked to common viral pathogens, based on a later analysis.

As concerns this clone: Antigen specificity is unknown.

Per germline, CDR1 SGHNT and CDR2 YENEEA. Trimming shortened V by 5 bases and J by 1 base, and 8 bases separated the two germline ends. This CDR3 is built from 13 residues. The study ran its PCR with 60 Vbeta and 13 Jbeta primers. The assay was immunoSEQ multiplex PCR, and TCRdb's table has in-frame clones only and misses some. This repertoire includes more than 90,000 clones. Sequencing was performed on PBMCs. This sequence originates from a young man in good health and CMV-seronegative. The chain employs TRBV11-3 and TRBJ1-1, with no clear D. CDR3 loop: CASSAQSNTEAFF. CDR3 DNA sequence: TGTGCCAGCAGCGCACAGTCGAACACTGAAGCTTTCTTT.